This passage covers 3 T cell receptor beta chains from one sample sequenced in a study of technical replicates of blood from a handful of donors. TCRdb's table, derived via immunoSEQ multiplex PCR, lists solely in-frame clones and lacks some. This table holds about 75,000 clones, 95% to 98% found once. Sequenced material: T cells isolated from PBMCs. The receptor source for this set is a human donor in good health.

The chain uses TRBV27 and TRBJ2-5, with 12 positions matching TRBD2. V shed 5 bases and J 4 bases; nucleotides not matched to a gene: 17. Germline assignment: CDR1 MNHEY and CDR2 SMNVEV (reference sequence). This CDR3 contains 19 residues. The CDR3 here is CASSPFGLAGIPSSETQYF. As DNA, the CDR3 is TGTGCCAGCAGTCCTTTTGGACTAGCGGGAATACCTTCTTCAGAGACCCAGTACTTC.

CDR3 protein: CASSLLRAGTGELFF. CDR3 sequence (DNA): TGCGCCAGCAGCTTGTTAAGGGCGGGCACCGGGGAGCTGTTTTTT. V usage is TRBV5-1 and J usage is TRBJ2-2; a possible D gene is TRBD2 (5 bases). Germline V gene lookup returns CDR1 SGHRS and CDR2 YFSETQ. The CDR3 covers 15 residues. Trimming removed 1 base at V and 4 bases at J, with 11 bases between.

The J gene is TRBJ2-6, the V gene TRBV2; D might be TRBD2 (6 bases). V lost 7 bases and J lost 4, with 17 bases in between. The germline gives CDR1 SNHLY, CDR2 FYNNEI. CDR3 length: 16 amino acids. The CDR3 DNA follows: TGTGCCAGCATGGGACGGGGGTCCTCCGGGGCCAACGTCCTGACTTTC. Residues: CASMGRGSSGANVLTF. The full variable domain, its missing parts supplied by reference TRBV2 and TRBJ2-6, is EPEVTQTPSHQVTQMGQEVILRCVPISNHLYFYWYRQILGQKVEFLVSFYNNEISEKSEIFDDQFSVERPDGSNFTLKIRSTKLEDSAMYFCASMGRGSSGANVLTFGAGSRLTVL.